The subject of this entry is one T cell receptor (beta chain). Its target is unknown. RNA transcripts provided the source from which TCR beta CDR3 regions were amplified. Carried out on the TCR CDR3, a first-round RT-PCR used the HTBI primer set. TCRdb re-called the multiplex PCR reads through MiXCR, storing one row per CDR3 protein. Altogether about 49,000 distinct CDR3 sequences are present, roughly half being singletons, with the ten largest covering roughly a third. The data are from a study of T cells in Graves' hyperthyroidism and ophthalmopathy. Broader study findings: Within blood appeared most thyroid clonotypes that had expanded above 0.001. Researchers report that a 13 V-J model separated ophthalmopathy from stable hyperthyroidism.

Germline V lookup: CDR1 LNHNV, CDR2 YYDKDF (reference sequence). V was trimmed by 1 base and J by 8 bases, leaving 20 bases between them. This CDR3 has 16 amino acids. Patients aged 18 to 65 had newly diagnosed hyperthyroidism that had lasted under 2 months. Any patient presenting with uncontrolled infection, other autoimmune disease, pregnancy or lactation was left out. Sequencing was performed on peripheral blood or thyroid tissue (not recorded which). This chain connects TRBV15 to TRBJ1-1; D call uncertain. The sequence was obtained from a man aged 18-30 years with Graves' hyperthyroidism. CDR3 region: CATSRAKWGFAKEAFF. The CDR3 region has the DNA TGTGCCACCAGCAGAGCAAAGTGGGGATTCGCCAAAGAAGCTTTCTTT. The full variable domain, completed using reference TRBV15 and TRBJ1-1, is DAMVIQNPRYQVTQFGKPVTLSCSQTLNHNVMYWYQQKSSQAPKLLFHYYDKDFNNEADTPDNFQSRRPNTSFCFLDIRSPGLGDTAMYLCATSRAKWGFAKEAFFGQGTRLTVV.